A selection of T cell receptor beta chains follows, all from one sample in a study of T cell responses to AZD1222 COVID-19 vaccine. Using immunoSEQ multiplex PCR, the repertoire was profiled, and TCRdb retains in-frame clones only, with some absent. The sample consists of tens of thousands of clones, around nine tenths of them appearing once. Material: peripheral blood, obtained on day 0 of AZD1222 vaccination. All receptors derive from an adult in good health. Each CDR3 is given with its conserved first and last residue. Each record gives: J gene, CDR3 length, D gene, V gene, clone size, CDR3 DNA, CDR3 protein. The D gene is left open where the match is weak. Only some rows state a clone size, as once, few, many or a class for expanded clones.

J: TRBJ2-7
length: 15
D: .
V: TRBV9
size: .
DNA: TGTGCCAGCAGCGCGACAGGAGAATTCTCCTACGAGCAGTACTTC
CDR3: CASSATGEFSYEQYF

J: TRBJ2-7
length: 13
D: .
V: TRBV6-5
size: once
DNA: TGTGCCAGCAGCGGTAGTGTGCAGGGGCAAAAGTACTTC
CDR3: CASSGSVQGQKYF

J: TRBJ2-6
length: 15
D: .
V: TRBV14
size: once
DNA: TGTGCCAGCAGCCAAGGACTCTCTGGGGCCAACGTCCTGACTTTC
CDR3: CASSQGLSGANVLTF

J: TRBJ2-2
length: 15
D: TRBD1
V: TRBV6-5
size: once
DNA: TGTGCCAGCAGCGGGACTCGACAGGGGAGCGGGGAGCTGTTTTTT
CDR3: CASSGTRQGSGELFF

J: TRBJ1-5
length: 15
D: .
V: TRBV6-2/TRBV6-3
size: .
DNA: TGTGCCAGCAGTTTCACCGGGACTAGCAATCAGCCCCAGCATTTT
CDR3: CASSFTGTSNQPQHF

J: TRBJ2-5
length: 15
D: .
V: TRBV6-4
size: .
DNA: TGTGCCAGCAGTGACGTCTCTAGGGGGGAAGAGACCCAGTACTTC
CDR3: CASSDVSRGEETQYF

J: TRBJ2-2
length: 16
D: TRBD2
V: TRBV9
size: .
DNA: TGTGCCAGCAGCGTATTGCGGGGGGGCGCCACCGGGGAGCTGTTTTTT
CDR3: CASSVLRGGATGELFF

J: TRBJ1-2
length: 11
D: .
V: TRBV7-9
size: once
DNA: TGTGCCAGCAGCTTACAATCTGGCTACACCTTC
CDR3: CASSLQSGYTF

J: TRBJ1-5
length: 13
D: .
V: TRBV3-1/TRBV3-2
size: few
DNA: TGTGCCAGCAGCCAGGTGACGCAGGGGCCCCAGCATTTT
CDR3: CASSQVTQGPQHF

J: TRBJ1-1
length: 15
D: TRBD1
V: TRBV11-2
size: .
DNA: TGTGCCAGCAGCTTTGGACAGGGTGGGAACACTGAAGCTTTCTTT
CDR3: CASSFGQGGNTEAFF

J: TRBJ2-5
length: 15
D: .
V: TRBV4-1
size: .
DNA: TGCGCCAGCAGCCAAGAGATGAGCCTCTCGGAGACCCAGTACTTC
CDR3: CASSQEMSLSETQYF

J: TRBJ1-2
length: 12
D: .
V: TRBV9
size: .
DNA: TGTGCCAGCAGCACCCTAGACTATGGCTACACCTTC
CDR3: CASSTLDYGYTF

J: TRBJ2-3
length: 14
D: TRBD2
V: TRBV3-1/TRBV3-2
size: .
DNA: TGTGCCAGCAGCCCGCGACTAGCGGGAAATACGCAGTATTTT
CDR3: CASSPRLAGNTQYF

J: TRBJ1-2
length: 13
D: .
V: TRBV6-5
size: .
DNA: TGTGCCAGCAGTTATGGGGTGGGAGGAGGCTACACCTTC
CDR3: CASSYGVGGGYTF

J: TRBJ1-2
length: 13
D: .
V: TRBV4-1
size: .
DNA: TGCGCCAGCAGCCAAGGCCGCGCGGGGGGCTACACCTTC
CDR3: CASSQGRAGGYTF

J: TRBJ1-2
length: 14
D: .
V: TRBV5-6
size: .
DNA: TGTGCCAGCAGCTTGCCGGGGCGCGGTATAGGCTACACCTTC
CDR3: CASSLPGRGIGYTF

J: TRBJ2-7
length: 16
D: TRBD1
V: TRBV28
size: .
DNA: TGTGCCAGCAGCTTCGTTGGACAGGGAAGACGGGACGAGCAGTACTTC
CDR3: CASSFVGQGRRDEQYF

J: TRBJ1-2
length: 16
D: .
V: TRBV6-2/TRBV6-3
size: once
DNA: TGTGCCAGCAGTTACACCCCTCGAAGGAGGTTATATGGCTACACCTTC
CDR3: CASSYTPRRRLYGYTF

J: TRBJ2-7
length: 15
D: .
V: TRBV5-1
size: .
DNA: TGCGCCAGCAAGTTTCTCCGGGACGTCTCCTACGAGCAGTACTTC
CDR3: CASKFLRDVSYEQYF

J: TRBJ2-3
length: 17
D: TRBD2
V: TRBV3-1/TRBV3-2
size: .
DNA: TGTGCCAGCAGCCACCGACTAGCGGGGGGGCGCACAGATACGCAGTATTTT
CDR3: CASSHRLAGGRTDTQYF

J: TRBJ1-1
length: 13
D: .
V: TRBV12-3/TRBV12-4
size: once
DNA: TGTGCCAGCAGTTTAGGGGCTACCACTGAAGCTTTCTTT
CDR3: CASSLGATTEAFF

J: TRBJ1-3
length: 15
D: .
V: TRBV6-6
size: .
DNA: TGTGCCAGCAGTTACCGCCCGAGCTCTGGAAACACCATATATTTT
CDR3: CASSYRPSSGNTIYF

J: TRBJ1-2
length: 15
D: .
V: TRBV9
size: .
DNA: TGTGCCAGCAGCGTAGATCCAGGGCAGCTCTATGGCTACACCTTC
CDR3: CASSVDPGQLYGYTF

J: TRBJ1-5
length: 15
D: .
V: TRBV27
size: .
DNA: TGTGCCAGCAGTTTCTTAGGGCAGGGTATTCAGCCCCAGCATTTT
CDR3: CASSFLGQGIQPQHF

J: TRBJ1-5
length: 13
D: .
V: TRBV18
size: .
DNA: TGTGCCAGCTCACCCGAGGCTGATCAGCCCCAGCATTTT
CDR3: CASSPEADQPQHF

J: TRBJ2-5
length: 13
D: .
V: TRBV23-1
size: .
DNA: TGCGCCAGCAGTGAGGGGCCCCAAGAGACCCAGTACTTC
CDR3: CASSEGPQETQYF

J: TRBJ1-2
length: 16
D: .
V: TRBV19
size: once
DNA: TGTGCCAGTAGTATGTTGCGTCGGGGATCTAACTATGGCTACACCTTC
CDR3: CASSMLRRGSNYGYTF

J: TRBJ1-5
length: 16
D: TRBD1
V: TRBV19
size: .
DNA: TGTGCCAGTAGTACCCGACAGGGTCTTAGCAATCAGCCCCAGCATTTT
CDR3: CASSTRQGLSNQPQHF

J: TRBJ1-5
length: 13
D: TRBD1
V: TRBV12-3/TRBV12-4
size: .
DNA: TGTGCCAGCAGTTCGGACAGGGATCAGCCCCAGCATTTT
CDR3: CASSSDRDQPQHF

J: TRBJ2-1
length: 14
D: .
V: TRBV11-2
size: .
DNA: TGTGCCAGCAGCCCGCAATTCGCAGGAAATGAGCAGTTCTTC
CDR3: CASSPQFAGNEQFF

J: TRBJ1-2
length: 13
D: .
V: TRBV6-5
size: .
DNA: TGTGCCAGCAGTCGTAGTTCTAACTATGGCTACACCTTC
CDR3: CASSRSSNYGYTF